The 6 T cell receptor beta chains below were found in one sample sequenced in a study of blood T cell repertoires in COVID-19. Here immunoSEQ multiplex PCR was the method, and the copy in TCRdb shows in-frame clones only, minus some. The sample records over 150,000 clones, roughly 79% being singletons. The specimen was peripheral blood. The origin of the receptors is a human donor with acute or convalescent COVID-19. The donor label of this sample is uncertain.

V gene TRBV3-1 (or the pseudogene TRBV3-2) combines with J gene TRBJ2-1; the D gene is possibly TRBD2 (5 bases). This CDR3 contains 13 residues. CDR1 is LGHDT, CDR2 YNNKEL, per germline (reference sequence). V lost 1 base and J 6 bases, leaving 7 bases between the germline ends. The DNA of the CDR3 is TGTGCCAGCAGCCAAGCAGGAGGCAATGAGCAGTTCTTC. Translating it yields CASSQAGGNEQFF.

CDR3 in DNA: TGTGCCTGGAGTGTACGTAGCGGGAACACAGATACGCAGTATTTT. It encodes CAWSVRSGNTDTQYF. The chain recombines TRBV30 with TRBJ2-3; 8 bases are shared with TRBD2. The trim removed 0 bases at V and 2 bases at J, leaving 4 bases unmatched. The CDR3 consists of 15 residues. CDR1 and CDR2 (germline): GTSNPN, SVGIG (reference sequence).

The rearrangement uses TRBV5-1 and TRBJ2-3; 9 bases are shared with TRBD2. Germline CDR1 SGHRS, CDR2 YFSETQ. This CDR3 spans 17 amino acids. V trimming: 4 bases; J trimming: 0 bases; junction bases outside the gene matches: 9. CDR3: CASSPGGSGSSTDTQYF. CDR3 nucleotides: TGCGCCAGCAGCCCCGGCGGTAGCGGGAGTAGCACAGATACGCAGTATTTT. The full variable domain, with the rest looked up from reference TRBV5-1 and TRBJ2-3, is KAGVTQTPRYLIKTRGQQVTLSCSPISGHRSVSWYQQTPGQGLQFLFEYFSETQRNKGNFPGRFSGRQFSNSRSEMNVSTLELGDSALYLCASSPGGSGSSTDTQYFGPGTRLTVL.

This clone came up a few times. This chain uses TRBV18 with TRBJ2-7; perhaps TRBD1 as D (6 bases). This CDR3 is built from 14 residues. Trimming cost V 2 bases and J 2 bases, with 10 bases left between them. Germline V gene lookup returns CDR1 KGHSH and CDR2 LQKENI. DNA of the CDR3: TGTGCCAGCTCACCAGACAGGAACCCCTACGAGCAGTACTTC. Encoded protein: CASSPDRNPYEQYF. Complete variable domain (other parts from reference TRBV18 and TRBJ2-7): NAGVMQNPRHLVRRRGQEARLRCSPMKGHSHVYWYRQLPEEGLKFMVYLQKENIIDESGMPKERFSAEFPKEGPSILRIQQVVRGDSAAYFCASSPDRNPYEQYFGPGTRLTVT.

This rearrangement joins TRBV3-1 (or the pseudogene TRBV3-2) to TRBJ2-7, with TRBD1 matching over 10 bases. V gave up 3 bases and J gave up 4 bases; unmatched junction bases: 6. The CDR3 runs to 15 residues. The V gene's germline CDR1 is LGHDT and CDR2 YNNKEL (reference sequence). The CDR3 DNA reads as TGTGCCAGCAGCCAGACCTCGGGACAGGGGTACGAGCAGTACTTC. Translated: CASSQTSGQGYEQYF.

J is TRBJ2-7 and V is TRBV5-4, with 10 bases identical to TRBD2. Germline CDR1 SGHNT, CDR2 YYREEE (reference sequence). The CDR3 contains 15 residues. With 3 bases clipped from V and 1 base from J, the junction kept 4 bases outside the gene matches. In DNA form, the CDR3 reads TGTGCCAGCAGCTCTCGACTAGCGGGTTCCTACGAGCAGTACTTC. Translating it yields CASSSRLAGSYEQYF.